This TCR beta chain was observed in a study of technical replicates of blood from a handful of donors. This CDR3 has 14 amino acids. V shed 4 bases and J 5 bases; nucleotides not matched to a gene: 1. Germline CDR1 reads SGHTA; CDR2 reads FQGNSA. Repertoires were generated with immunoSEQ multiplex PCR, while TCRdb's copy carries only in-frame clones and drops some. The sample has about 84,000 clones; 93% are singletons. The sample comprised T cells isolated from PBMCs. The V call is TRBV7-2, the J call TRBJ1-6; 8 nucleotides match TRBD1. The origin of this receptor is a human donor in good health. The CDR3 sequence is CASSSGQDNSPLHF. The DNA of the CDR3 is TGTGCCAGCAGCTCGGGACAGGATAATTCACCCCTCCACTTT.